This T cell receptor (beta chain) emerged from a study of blood T cell repertoires in COVID-19. V lost 3 bases and J lost 13, with 21 bases in between. The CDR3 contains 15 residues. Per the germline V gene, CDR1 is MNHEY and CDR2 is SMNVEV (reference sequence). Generated by immunoSEQ multiplex PCR, the TCRdb table keeps only in-frame clones and is missing some. The repertoire has about 190,000 clones, approximately 86% of them found once; the top ten carry approximately 25%. The source is a woman aged 40 to 49 in a cohort exposed to, infected with or recovered from COVID-19 (not recorded which). The sample consisted of PBMCs or T cells enriched from blood (not recorded which). The rearrangement joins TRBV27 to TRBJ1-4; D not resolved. In DNA form, the CDR3 reads TGTGCCAGCAGTTTGTCGTCGTACAGAACCAATGTACTGTTTTTT. It is translated as CASSLSSYRTNVLFF.